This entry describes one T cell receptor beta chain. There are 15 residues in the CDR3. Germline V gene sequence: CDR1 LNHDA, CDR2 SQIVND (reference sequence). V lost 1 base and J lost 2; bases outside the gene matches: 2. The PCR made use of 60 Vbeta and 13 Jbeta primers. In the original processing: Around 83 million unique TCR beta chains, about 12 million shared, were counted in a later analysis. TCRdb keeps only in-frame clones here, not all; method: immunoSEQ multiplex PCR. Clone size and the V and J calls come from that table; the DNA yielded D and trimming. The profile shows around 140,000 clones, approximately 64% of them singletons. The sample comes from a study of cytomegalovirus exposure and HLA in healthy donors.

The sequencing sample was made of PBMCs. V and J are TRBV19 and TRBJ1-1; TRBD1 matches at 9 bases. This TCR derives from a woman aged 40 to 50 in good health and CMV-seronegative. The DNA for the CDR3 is TGTGCCAGTAGTATAGCGGGACAGGGTAACACTGAAGCTTTCTTT. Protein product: CASSIAGQGNTEAFF.